The present TCR beta chain was sequenced within a study of Ad26.COV2.S vaccination and SARS-CoV-2 variants. Study background: Administration of Ad26.COV2.S was intramuscular, either once or twice 56 days apart. Study-wide points: Reported findings describe substantial breadth in spike-specific CD8+ and CD4+ T cell responses following vaccination.

This sample's treatment: about 20 received Ad26.COV2.S at low or high dose, single or two shots; several received placebo; per-sample allocation not given. Collection of the samples took place on day 63 after the first injection of vaccine or placebo. Donation was by an adult aged 18-55 years who was in Boston. A note on this clone: No antigen is known for it.

V lost 3 bases to trimming and J lost 3 bases, with 14 bases between them. Germline V CDR1 and CDR2: KGHSH, LQKENI. The CDR3 extends over 15 amino acids. Generated by immunoSEQ multiplex PCR, the TCRdb table keeps only in-frame clones and is missing some. The data contain 380,000 or so clones, roughly 90% of them singletons. The sample in question was peripheral blood, obtained in a trial of Ad26.COV2.S vaccine versus placebo. The chain is built from TRBV18 and TRBJ1-1; a possible D gene is TRBD1 (5 bases). The clonotype was recovered from a person aged 18-60 years who received the Ad26.COV2.S COVID-19 vaccine or a placebo. Here the CDR3 DNA reads TGTGCCAGCTCACCTCTGACGGGACGGTACACTGAAGCTTTCTTT. Translating it yields CASSPLTGRYTEAFF.